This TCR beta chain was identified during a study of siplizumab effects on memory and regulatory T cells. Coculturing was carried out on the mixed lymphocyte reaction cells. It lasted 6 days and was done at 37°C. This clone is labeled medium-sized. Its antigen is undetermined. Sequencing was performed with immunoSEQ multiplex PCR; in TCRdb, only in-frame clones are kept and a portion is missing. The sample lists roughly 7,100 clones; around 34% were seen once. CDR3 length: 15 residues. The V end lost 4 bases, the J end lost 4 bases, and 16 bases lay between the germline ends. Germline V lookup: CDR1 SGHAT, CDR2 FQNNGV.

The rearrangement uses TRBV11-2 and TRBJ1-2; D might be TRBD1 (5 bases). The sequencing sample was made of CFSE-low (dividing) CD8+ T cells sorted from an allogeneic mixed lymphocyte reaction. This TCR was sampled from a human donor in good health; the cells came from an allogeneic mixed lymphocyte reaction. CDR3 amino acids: CASSSMAGDLYGYTF. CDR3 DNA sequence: TGTGCCAGCAGCTCCATGGCGGGGGATCTCTATGGCTACACCTTC.